Listed below are T cell receptor beta chains from one sample, sequenced in a study of cytomegalovirus exposure and HLA in healthy donors. The table came from immunoSEQ multiplex PCR; TCRdb's copy has only in-frame clones and leaves some out. The sample has 100,000 to 150,000 clones; under 90% are singletons. The sample consisted of PBMCs. The source of these receptors is a woman aged 18-35 years in good health and CMV-seronegative. The CDR3 runs from the conserved cysteine through the conserved F or W. D genes are given only for firm matches. The size field is filled for only some rows; it gives once, few, many or a size class.

>.|14|.|TRBJ2-2|TRBV6-6
TGTGCCAGCAGTTACGCGGCCGAAACCGGGGAGCTGTTTTTT
CASSYAAETGELFF
>.|14|TRBD1|TRBJ2-7|TRBV29-1
TGCAGCGCCCAGGGGGGGGACAGGGGTTACGAGCAGTACTTC
CSAQGGDRGYEQYF
>.|13|.|TRBJ2-5|TRBV5-6
TGTGCCAGCAGCTTGAACTTACAAGAGACCCAGTACTTC
CASSLNLQETQYF
>.|18|TRBD2|TRBJ2-2|TRBV2
TGTGCCAGCAGTGAGGGACTAGCGGGAGCACACGTGAACGGGGAGCTGTTTTTT
CASSEGLAGAHVNGELFF
>.|14|.|TRBJ2-3|TRBV21-1
TGTGCCAGCAGCAGTAGCGGGAGCTGCGATACGCAGTATTTT
CASSSSGSCDTQYF
>.|20|TRBD2|TRBJ2-3|TRBV27
TGTGCCAGCAGTTTATTAGCGTTAAATCTAGCGGGAGGCGACGGGGATACGCAGTATTTT
CASSLLALNLAGGDGDTQYF
>.|15|TRBD2|TRBJ2-7|TRBV11-2
TGTGCCAGCAGCCCGGGACTAGCGGAGTACTACGAGCAGTACTTC
CASSPGLAEYYEQYF
>.|16|.|TRBJ2-7|TRBV7-2
TGTGCCAGCAGCTTAGAATCCGACAGTCTCTCCTACGAGCAGTACTTC
CASSLESDSLSYEQYF
>.|15|.|TRBJ2-1|TRBV5-4
TGTGCCAGCAGCTTGGGTGGGAGGCGTGGCAATGAGCAGTTCTTC
CASSLGGRRGNEQFF
>once|14|TRBD1|TRBJ1-1|TRBV9
TGTGCCAGCAGCGTGGGACAGGCGAACACTGAAGCTTTCTTT
CASSVGQANTEAFF
>few|15|.|TRBJ2-1|TRBV28
TGTGCCAGCAGAGACCTGAGGGGACTTGGGAATGAGCAGTTCTTC
CASRDLRGLGNEQFF
>.|16|.|TRBJ2-3|TRBV4-2
TGTGCCAGCAGCCTTGGACCCGGGGATGGCACAGATACGCAGTATTTT
CASSLGPGDGTDTQYF
>.|14|TRBD1|TRBJ2-7|TRBV4-1
TGCGCCAGCAGCCAAGACGCAGGGGGCTTGCAGCAGTACTTC
CASSQDAGGLQQYF
>few|13|.|TRBJ1-2|TRBV27
TGTGCCAGCGGACTACAGGTTAACTATGGCTACACCTTC
CASGLQVNYGYTF
>.|14|.|TRBJ1-1|TRBV9
TGTGCCAGCAGCGCGAGACACACGAGCACTGAAGCTTTCTTT
CASSARHTSTEAFF
>.|11|TRBD1|TRBJ1-4|TRBV28
TGTGTCACAGGGGCGGTTGAAAAACTGTTTTTT
CVTGAVEKLFF
>.|13|TRBD1|TRBJ2-7|TRBV5-5
TGTGCCAGCAGCTGGGGGACAGCCTACGAGCAGTACTTC
CASSWGTAYEQYF
>.|15|.|TRBJ1-1|TRBV5-3
TGTGCCAGAAGCTTAACCCAGGGTTACAACACTGAAGCTTTCTTT
CARSLTQGYNTEAFF
>few|12|.|TRBJ2-2|TRBV9
TGTGCCAGCAGCGATTTAGCGAGGGAGCTGTTTTTT
CASSDLARELFF
>.|13|.|TRBJ2-2|TRBV2
TGTGCCAGCAGGGCAAGAAGCACCGGGGAGCTGTTTTTT
CASRARSTGELFF
>.|18|TRBD1|TRBJ1-1|TRBV5-4
TGTGCCAGCAGCTTGGCCCGAGGGGGCCCGGGATCGGGGACTGAAGCTTTCTTT
CASSLARGGPGSGTEAFF
>once|11|.|TRBJ2-7|TRBV6-5
TGTGCCAGCAGTGAGAAACGCGAGCAGTACTTC
CASSEKREQYF
>.|14|.|TRBJ2-7|TRBV30
TGTGCCTGGAACTCAGGGGGGAGTATTCGCGAGCAGTACTTC
CAWNSGGSIREQYF
>.|15|TRBD2|TRBJ2-1|TRBV7-9
TGTGCCAGCAGCCCGCTAGCGGGAGGCAACAATGAGCAGTTCTTC
CASSPLAGGNNEQFF
>.|15|TRBD2|TRBJ2-5|TRBV27
TGTGCCAGCAGTTTATTAGGACTAGCGAAAGAGACCCAGTACTTC
CASSLLGLAKETQYF
>.|15|TRBD1|TRBJ2-1|TRBV5-8
TGTGCCAGCAGCTCGGGGACAGTCTCCTACAATGAGCAGTTCTTC
CASSSGTVSYNEQFF
>.|20|.|TRBJ2-5|TRBV28
TGTGCCAGCAGTTTATTCCCACCGAGGAGGGATATCTTAAACCAAGAGACCCAGTACTTC
CASSLFPPRRDILNQETQYF
>once|15|TRBD2|TRBJ2-3|TRBV28
TGTGCCAGCAACATGTCCGGGACTGGGAGGGGTACGCAGTATTTT
CASNMSGTGRGTQYF